This T cell receptor (beta chain) was captured in a study of preoperative IRX-2 immunotherapy in early breast cancer. Noted treatment: preoperative locoregional IRX-2 cytokine immunotherapy. Patients received preoperative, locoregional IRX-2 cytokine immunotherapy in a phase Ib study. The CDR3 is made up of 15 amino acids. The V and J ends lost 1 base and 9 bases, in that order; junction bases with no gene match: 10. Germline V gives CDR1 SGHNT, CDR2 YENEEA. The repertoire was sequenced with immunoSEQ multiplex PCR; TCRdb's copy has only in-frame clones and lacks some. Of approximately 96,000 clones in the sample, roughly 88% were seen once.

The sequencing used tumor tissue, collected after IRX-2 immunotherapy. The rearrangement joins TRBV11-3 to TRBJ2-7; 9 bases are shared with TRBD2. The sequence was collected from a human donor with breast cancer. The CDR3 region has the DNA TGTGCCAGCAGCTTAGTCGGTAGCGGGAGTGGAGGGCAGTACTTC. This gives the protein CASSLVGSGSGGQYF.